Sequencing of this T cell receptor beta chain was carried out in a study of blood T cell repertoires in COVID-19. In the authors' methods: Using reference gene primer amplification, nucleated cell counts were estimated. Profiling relied on immunoSEQ multiplex PCR, and the TCRdb table lists in-frame clones only, not all of them. V and J calls and clone size are those listed in that table; D and trimming were worked out from the DNA. The data show a few hundred thousand clones, almost 85% seen once. Germline V CDR1 and CDR2: KGHSH, LQKENI. The CDR3 consists of 12 residues. V lost 6 bases, J lost 4 bases, and 8 bases lay in between.

The chain has TRBV18 and TRBJ2-3; TRBD1 might be the D (6 bases). The sample consisted of peripheral blood. The clonotype comes from a human donor in a cohort sampled during active COVID-19. CDR3 DNA sequence: TGTGCCAGCTCGAAGGGGGCAGATACGCAGTATTTT. Translated, it gives CASSKGADTQYF.